This T cell receptor beta chain was profiled in a study of blood T cells in healthy people across ages. Using a J-beta primer mix together with a sample-barcoded 5' primer, a second PCR was run for roughly 7 to 11 cycles. TCRdb reprocessed the 5' RACE reads via MiXCR and lists one record per CDR3 protein. The sample records about 900,000 distinct CDR3 sequences, roughly 48% being singletons. The CDR3 has 13 amino acids. V lost 7 bases to trimming and J lost 5 bases, with 14 bases between them. Germline V gene data show CDR1 as SQVTM and CDR2 as ANQGSEA. Sequencing used blood. V gene TRBV29-1 combines with J gene TRBJ2-2; D is possibly TRBD1 or TRBD2 (6 bases each). The TCR sequence derives from a man younger than 45 in good health. CDR3 sequence reads: CSADRGRTGELFF. In nucleotides, the CDR3 is TGCAGCGCTGACCGGGGGCGTACCGGGGAGCTGTTTTTT.